A single sample is the source of the 25 T cell receptor beta chains below, sequenced in a study of blood T cell repertoires in COVID-19 (dated by TCRdb to the early 2020s). The library was obtained by the immunoSEQ multiplex PCR assay. TCRdb holds this immuneACCESS table with in-frame rearrangements only. Some clones are missing; in checked studies, unresolved V genes explain under half, and the rest has no known cause. This sample is represented by about 110,000 clones; over 60% of them were singletons. Of the sample, about 4.3% is held by the ten largest clones. The sequencing sample was made of peripheral blood. The source of these receptors is a man in his 70s with acute or convalescent COVID-19.

V usage is TRBV19 and J usage is TRBJ2-2; 15 bases are a match to TRBD2. CDR3 size: 16 residues. Germline lookup yields CDR1 LNHDA and CDR2 SQIVND (reference sequence). V lost 8 bases, J lost 10 bases, and 11 bases stayed unmatched. The CDR3 DNA reads TGTGCCAGTCTGGGACTAGCGGGGGGTTCTCCGGCGGAGCTGTTTTTT. Translating gives CASLGLAGGSPAELFF.

V usage is TRBV27 and J usage is TRBJ1-6; D is possibly TRBD1 (5 bases). V was shortened by 6 bases and J by 7 bases, with 13 bases between the two germline ends. Germline CDR1 and CDR2: MNHEY and SMNVEV (reference sequence). This CDR3 has 14 amino acids. In DNA form, the CDR3 reads TGTGCCAGCAGATCGACAGCAGCCAATTCACCCCTCCACTTT. Its translation: CASRSTAANSPLHF.

The chain joins TRBV12-3 or TRBV12-4 to TRBJ1-1; D is undetermined. This CDR3 contains 11 residues. V was clipped by 3 bases and J by 9 bases, with 8 bases between them. In nucleotides, the CDR3 is TGTGCCAGCAGTTTGAGCGGAAAAGCTTTCTTT. Amino acids: CASSLSGKAFF.

This clone appeared a single time. The chain has TRBV15 and TRBJ2-7, with D uncertain. The CDR3 has 14 amino acids. The V and J ends lost 0 bases and 7 bases respectively, with 13 bases between them. Germline-derived CDR1 and CDR2 are LNHNV and YYDKDF (reference sequence). The CDR3, as DNA: TGTGCCACCAGCAGAGAGTTTGGCCCTTTTGAGCAGTACTTC. Translation gives CATSREFGPFEQYF.

The rearrangement uses TRBV4-3 and TRBJ1-3; no clear D. Trimming left V 0 bases short and J 4 bases short, with 4 bases between. The CDR3 has 13 amino acids. Germline V gene sequence: CDR1 LGHNA, CDR2 YSLEER. The CDR3 DNA reads as TGCGCCAGCAGCCAAGAGGGCGGAAACACCATATATTTT. The encoded protein is CASSQEGGNTIYF.

This chain links TRBV2 with TRBJ1-1; unclear D gene. Germline values: CDR1 SNHLY, CDR2 FYNNEI. Trimming shortened V by 2 bases and J by 3 bases, and 13 bases separated the two germline ends. This CDR3 comprises 15 residues. CDR3: CASSERWLEDTEAFF. Written as DNA, the CDR3 is TGTGCCAGCAGTGAAAGGTGGCTTGAGGACACTGAAGCTTTCTTT. Filled out from reference TRBV2 and TRBJ1-1, the complete variable domain reads EPEVTQTPSHQVTQMGQEVILRCVPISNHLYFYWYRQILGQKVEFLVSFYNNEISEKSEIFDDQFSVERPDGSNFTLKIRSTKLEDSAMYFCASSERWLEDTEAFFGQGTRLTVV.

The gene calls are TRBV10-3 and TRBJ2-3, with a possible D match to TRBD2 (6 bases). The CDR3 contains 14 residues. Trimming stripped 4 bases from V and 1 base from J, with 9 bases between. CDR1 and CDR2 (germline): ENHRY, SYGVKD. Written as DNA, the CDR3 is TGTGCCATCAGTGGCGGCGGGGGCACAGATACGCAGTATTTT. Translated, it gives CAISGGGGTDTQYF.

The V and J genes are TRBV11-3 and TRBJ2-1; TRBD2 agrees at 11 bases. J lost 6 bases, V lost 5 bases, and 3 bases had no gene match. There are 14 residues in the CDR3. Germline CDR1 reads SGHNT; CDR2 reads YENEEA. CDR3 in amino acids: CASSQGLAVNEQFF. CDR3 nucleotide sequence: TGTGCCAGCAGCCAGGGACTAGCGGTCAATGAGCAGTTCTTC. The full variable domain, in which reference TRBV11-3 and TRBJ2-1 provide the parts outside the CDR3, is EAGVVQSPRYKIIEKKQPVAFWCNPISGHNTLYWYLQNLGQGPELLIRYENEEAVDDSQLPKDRFSAERLKGVDSTLKIQPAELGDSAVYLCASSQGLAVNEQFFGPGTRLTVL.

The rearrangement uses TRBV6-5 and TRBJ1-2; 7 nucleotides line up with TRBD1. V lost 2 bases to trimming and J lost 3 bases; unmatched junction nucleotides: 0. From germline, CDR1 is MNHEY and CDR2 SVGAGI. The CDR3 has 13 residues. CDR3 nucleotide sequence: TGTGCCAGCAGTTACCAGGGGGACTATGGCTACACCTTC. Translating gives CASSYQGDYGYTF.

This clone was counted between two and nine times. V and J are TRBV9 and TRBJ2-3; TRBD1 agrees at 10 bases. V lost 0 bases to trimming and J lost 6 bases; unmatched junction nucleotides: 10. There are 17 residues in the CDR3. Germline CDR1 and CDR2: SGDLS and YYNGEE. The CDR3 DNA reads as TGTGCCAGCAGCGTAGAGTTAGGCGACAGGGGGCTGGATACGCAGTATTTT. The encoded protein is CASSVELGDRGLDTQYF.

The J gene is TRBJ1-5, the V gene TRBV13; perhaps TRBD1 as D (6 bases). CDR3 length: 16 amino acids. CDR1 and CDR2 from the germline V gene are PRHDT and FYEKMQ (reference sequence). Trimming took off 4 bases at V and 4 bases at J, with 17 bases between the two ends. Here the CDR3 reads CASSYTGGRRNQPQHF. CDR3 sequence (DNA): TGTGCCAGCAGCTATACCGGGGGGCGGAGGAATCAGCCCCAGCATTTT.

This clone has a handful of counts. The gene calls are TRBV2 and TRBJ2-3; 9 bases map to TRBD2. Germline V CDR1 and CDR2: SNHLY, FYNNEI. Losses at the gene ends were 5 bases for V and 4 bases for J; bases not matched to a gene: 4. The CDR3 runs to 14 residues. This CDR3 is CASSPSGGSDTQYF. DNA for the CDR3: TGTGCCAGCAGTCCCAGCGGGGGGTCAGATACGCAGTATTTT.

Only one count was recorded for this clone. The V and J genes are TRBV10-1 and TRBJ1-1, with 9 bases lining up with TRBD1. V lost 6 bases, J lost 4 bases, and 6 bases stayed unmatched. Germline V lookup: CDR1 WNHNN, CDR2 SYGVQD (reference sequence). This CDR3 contains 14 residues. CDR3 nucleotide sequence: TGCGCCAGCAGCACCGGGACAGGGTTCACTGAAGCTTTCTTT. It encodes CASSTGTGFTEAFF.

The rearrangement joins TRBV19 to TRBJ2-1, with D possibly being TRBD2 (5 bases). The CDR3 is 14 residues long. From germline, CDR1 is LNHDA and CDR2 SQIVND (reference sequence). V lost 3 bases and J 8 bases, leaving 14 bases between the germline ends. The CDR3 sequence is CASSIGAASYEQFF. For the CDR3, the DNA is TGTGCCAGTAGTATCGGAGCGGCTAGTTATGAGCAGTTCTTC.

V gene TRBV11-2 combines with J gene TRBJ2-1; 13 bases are shared with TRBD2. Germline values: CDR1 SGHAT, CDR2 FQNNGV. This CDR3 contains 14 residues. V was clipped by 6 bases and J by 11 bases; unmatched bases: 7. CDR3: CASRQLAGGPQQFF. CDR3 nucleotides: TGTGCCAGCAGACAACTAGCGGGGGGGCCTCAGCAGTTCTTC.

The gene calls are TRBV7-7 and TRBJ2-1; 8 bases match TRBD1. V gave up 5 bases and J gave up 4 bases; unmatched junction bases: 10. The CDR3 runs to 16 residues. Germline V gives CDR1 SSHAT, CDR2 FNYEAQ (reference sequence). In DNA form, the CDR3 reads TGTGCCAGCAGCCCGTTGCAGAGGACAGGGTACAATGAGCAGTTCTTC. It is translated as CASSPLQRTGYNEQFF.

This clone has a handful of counts. J is TRBJ2-7 and V is TRBV6-2 or TRBV6-3; D call uncertain. CDR3 length: 11 amino acids. V dropped 6 bases and J dropped 5 bases, with 8 bases sitting between them. CDR1 is MNHEY and CDR2 is SVGEGT in the germline V gene. The CDR3 is CASSHFHEQYF. The CDR3 DNA reads TGTGCCAGCAGCCACTTCCACGAGCAGTACTTC.

The J gene is TRBJ1-5, the V gene TRBV7-2; the D gene is possibly TRBD1 (5 bases). The CDR3 is 15 residues long. Trimming shortened V by 5 bases and J by 4 bases, and 15 bases separated the two germline ends. The germline gives CDR1 SGHTA, CDR2 FQGNSA. CDR3 sequence reads: CASSTTPTGNQPQHF. The CDR3 nucleotides read TGTGCCAGCAGCACGACACCTACAGGTAATCAGCCCCAGCATTTT.

The chain uses TRBV3-1 (or the pseudogene TRBV3-2) and TRBJ1-5; D ambiguous. Germline CDR1 and CDR2: LGHDT and YNNKEL (reference sequence). The CDR3 is 13 amino acids. The V end lost 4 bases, the J end lost 7 bases, and 11 bases lay between the germline ends. CDR3 coding DNA: TGTGCCAGCAGCCCCCAAGGCGGACAGCCCCAGCATTTT. Its protein product is CASSPQGGQPQHF.

CDR3 residues: CAIGTGWLNTEAFF. CDR3 bases: TGTGCAATCGGGACAGGGTGGTTGAACACTGAAGCTTTCTTT. The rearrangement joins TRBV7-2 to TRBJ1-1; 9 bases fit TRBD1. This CDR3 has 14 residues. The germline CDR1 and CDR2 sequences are SGHTA and FQGNSA.

The J gene is TRBJ2-1, the V gene TRBV6-5; the D is unclear. V lost 6 bases and J 2 bases, leaving 5 bases between the germline ends. Germline CDR1 is MNHEY and CDR2 is SVGAGI. There are 12 residues in the CDR3. The CDR3 here is CASRLTYNEQFF. In DNA, the CDR3 is TGTGCCAGCAGACTTACCTACAATGAGCAGTTCTTC.

This clone was seen a handful of times. V and J are TRBV13 and TRBJ1-2; 11 nucleotides match TRBD1. Unmatched junction bases numbered 10, after V lost 3 bases and J lost 4 bases. CDR3 size: 17 residues. Germline V gene sequence: CDR1 PRHDT, CDR2 FYEKMQ (reference sequence). CDR3: CASSFAIGTGGIYGYTF. The DNA for the CDR3 is TGTGCCAGCAGCTTCGCCATTGGGACAGGGGGGATCTATGGCTACACCTTC.

In this sample, this clone turned up once. This sequence joins TRBV10-3 and TRBJ1-1; D is perhaps TRBD1 (6 bases). The CDR3 length is 13 residues. Trimming shortened V by 8 bases and J by 4 bases, and 14 bases separated the two germline ends. Per the germline V gene, CDR1 is ENHRY and CDR2 is SYGVKD. CDR3 loop: CAIQEQGSTEAFF. CDR3 bases: TGTGCCATCCAGGAACAGGGTTCCACTGAAGCTTTCTTT.

The chain links TRBV4-2 to TRBJ2-3, with TRBD2 matching over 9 bases. Trimming at V came to 2 bases and at J to 0 bases, leaving 6 bases not matched to a gene. The germline gives CDR1 LGHNA, CDR2 YNFKEQ. There are 17 residues in the CDR3. CDR3 sequence reads: CASSQRGLAGSTDTQYF. Written as DNA, the CDR3 is TGTGCCAGCAGCCAAAGGGGCCTAGCGGGGAGCACAGATACGCAGTATTTT.

The chain is built from TRBV5-4 and TRBJ1-4; D not certain. Trimming stripped 4 bases from V and 2 bases from J, with 12 bases between. Per germline, CDR1 SGHNT and CDR2 YYREEE (reference sequence). The CDR3 length is 15 residues. The CDR3 sequence: CASSPSRSTNEKLFF. The CDR3 DNA is TGTGCCAGCAGCCCCTCTCGGAGTACTAATGAAAAACTGTTTTTT.